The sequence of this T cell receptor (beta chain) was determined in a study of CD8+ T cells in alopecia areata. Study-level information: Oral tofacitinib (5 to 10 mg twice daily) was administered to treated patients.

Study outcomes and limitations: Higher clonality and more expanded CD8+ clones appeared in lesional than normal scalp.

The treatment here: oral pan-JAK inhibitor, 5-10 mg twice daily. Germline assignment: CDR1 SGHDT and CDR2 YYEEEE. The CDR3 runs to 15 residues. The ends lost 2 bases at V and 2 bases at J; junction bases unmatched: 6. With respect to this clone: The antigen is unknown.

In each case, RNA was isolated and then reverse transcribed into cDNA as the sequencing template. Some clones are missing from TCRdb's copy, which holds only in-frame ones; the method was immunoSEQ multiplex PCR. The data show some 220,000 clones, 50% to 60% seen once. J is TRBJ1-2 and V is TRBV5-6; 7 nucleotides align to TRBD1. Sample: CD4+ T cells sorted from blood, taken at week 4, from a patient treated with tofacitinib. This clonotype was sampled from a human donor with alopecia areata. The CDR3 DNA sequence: TGTGCCAGCAGCTTATGGGACAGAACGAACTATGGCTACACCTTC. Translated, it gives CASSLWDRTNYGYTF.